The 18 T cell receptor beta chains given below trace back to one sample, sequenced in a study of T cell clonality in common variable immunodeficiency. Study findings and constraints: Common variable immunodeficiency TCR beta sequences reportedly had fewer deletions and N-nucleotide insertions.

Sequencing was performed with immunoSEQ multiplex PCR; in TCRdb, only in-frame clones are kept and a portion is missing. The specimen has just over 25,000 clones, none found just once. These receptors' targets are unknown. The sequencing input was peripheral blood mononuclear cells. Receptors originate from a human donor with common variable immunodeficiency.

With regard to this clone: The CDR3 extends 3 residues past the end of the read, so its final part is completed from the germline J gene. The chain uses TRBV5-5 and TRBJ2-7; the D gene is possibly TRBD1 (6 bases). The V gene lost 4 bases and the J gene lost 4 bases, with 12 bases spanning the gap. CDR1 and CDR2 (germline): SGHKS, YYEKEE (reference sequence). The CDR3 runs to 13 residues. CDR3: CASSPLGAYEQYF. Incomplete CDR3 DNA: TGTGCCAGCAGCCCGTTGGGGGCGTACGAG.

This clone was seen many times. The observed sequence ends 3 residues before the CDR3 terminus, with the missing tail filled in from the germline J gene. The rearrangement uses TRBV5-6 and TRBJ1-4; 9 bases are a match to TRBD1. The CDR3 extends over 14 amino acids. Germline V gene lookup returns CDR1 SGHDT and CDR2 YYEEEE. V was pared by 4 bases and J by 8 bases, with 6 bases of the junction left unmatched. The CDR3 DNA, read in part, is TGTGCCAGCAGCCGATACGGACAGGGGGAAAAA. Encoded protein: CASSRYGQGEK. Given in full, the CDR3 is CASSRYGQGEKLFF. Combining the CDR3 with reference TRBV5-6 and TRBJ1-4 gives the whole variable domain DAGVTQSPTHLIKTRGQQVTLRCSPKSGHDTVSWYQQALGQGPQFIFQYYEEEERQRGNFPDRFSGHQFPNYSSELNVNALLLGDSALYLCASSRYGQGEKLFFGSGTQLSVL.

Of note for this clone: The read gets to within 3 residues of the CDR3 end, and the germline J gene fills in the rest. The rearrangement links TRBV5-6 to TRBJ1-2; perhaps TRBD1 as D (6 bases). Germline loops: CDR1 SGHDT, CDR2 YYEEEE. Between the trimmed V and J ends, which lost 3 bases and 1 base, there was a span of 13 bases. CDR3 length: 15 residues. CDR3 protein: CASSSPQGINYGYTF. The part of the CDR3 DNA that was read is TGTGCCAGCAGCTCACCGCAGGGGATTAACTATGGC.

This clone was observed at least ten times. The sequenced CDR3 bases are TGTGCCACAAAGACTAGCGGGAGTTGGAACGAG. It is translated as CATKTSGSWNE. The full CDR3 protein reads CATKTSGSWNEQYF. The chain carries TRBV2 and TRBJ2-7, with 12 bases matching TRBD2. The CDR3 end is not reached by the read, which stops 3 residues before it; the germline J gene fills it in. Germline-derived CDR1 and CDR2 are SNHLY and FYNNEI. The trim removed 10 bases at V and 5 bases at J, leaving 9 bases unmatched. The CDR3 has 14 amino acids.

On this clone: The read falls 3 residues short of the CDR3 end, and the missing part is taken from the germline J gene. The V and J genes are TRBV6-2 or TRBV6-3 and TRBJ2-7; 8 nucleotides line up with TRBD2. The V and J ends lost 2 bases and 1 base, in that order; junction bases with no gene match: 1. The CDR3 totals 14 residues. The V gene's germline CDR1 is MNHEY and CDR2 SVGEGT. The part of the CDR3 DNA that was read is TGTGCCAGCAGTTACAGCGGGGGATCCTACGAG. Residues: CASSYSGGSYE. The entire CDR3 sequence reads CASSYSGGSYEQYF.

This clone was counted between two and nine times. Other DNA sequences from this sample encode an identical CDR3 as well. Incomplete CDR3 DNA: TGTGCCAGCAGCCACCTAACGGGTGAG. Protein product: CASSHLTGE. Given in full, the CDR3 is CASSHLTGEQFF. The V gene is TRBV11-2, the J gene TRBJ2-1; the D is unclear. The missing CDR3 end, 3 residues past where the read stops, is filled in from the germline J gene. V lost 5 bases and J 9 bases, leaving 11 bases between the germline ends. Germline CDR1 SGHAT, CDR2 FQNNGV. This CDR3 has 12 residues.

This clone was recorded at least ten times. Sequencing ends 3 residues short of the CDR3 end; the germline J gene provides the rest. V usage is TRBV7-8 and J usage is TRBJ2-7; no clear D gene. The CDR3 totals 14 residues. Trimming removed 1 base from V and 0 bases from J, with 7 bases in between. The germline gives CDR1 SGHVS, CDR2 FQNEAQ. The CDR3 sequence: CASSLDLSSYEQYF. The CDR3 bases that were read are TGTGCCAGCAGCTTAGACCTTAGCTCCTACGAG. The whole variable domain, filled in from reference TRBV7-8 and TRBJ2-7, reads GAGVSQSPRYKVAKRGQDVALRCDPISGHVSLFWYQQALGQGPEFLTYFQNEAQLDKSGLPSDRFFAERPEGSVSTLKIQRTQQEDSAVYLCASSLDLSSYEQYFGPGTRLTVT.

Notes on this clone: The DNA ends 3 residues before the CDR3 does, and the rest of the CDR3 is filled in from the germline J gene. The V call is TRBV30, the J call TRBJ2-7; 11 positions match TRBD2. The CDR3 covers 14 residues. Germline loops: CDR1 GTSNPN, CDR2 SVGIG (reference sequence). The J segment lost 1 base and the V segment lost 5 bases, leaving 4 bases of the junction unmatched. CDR3 DNA, as far as it was read: TGTGCCTGGGCCCGGACTAGCGGGTCCTACGAG. Translated, it gives CAWARTSGSYE. The complete CDR3 reads CAWARTSGSYEQYF.

This clone was seen ten or more times. Sequencing ends 3 residues short of the CDR3 end; the germline J gene provides the rest. The J gene is TRBJ1-1, the V gene TRBV7-2, with no clear D. Germline V CDR1 and CDR2: SGHTA, FQGNSA. Deletions cut 1 base from V and 0 bases from J, with 3 bases between. The CDR3 runs to 13 residues. The sequenced CDR3 bases are TGTGCCAGCAGCTTAGGTATGAACACTGAA. Its translation is CASSLGMNTE. The complete CDR3 sequence is CASSLGMNTEAFF. Full variable domain (remainder filled in from reference TRBV7-2 and TRBJ1-1): GAGVSQSPSNKVTEKGKDVELRCDPISGHTALYWYRQSLGQGLEFLIYFQGNSAPDKSGLPSDRFSAERTGGSVSTLTIQRTQQEDSAVYLCASSLGMNTEAFFGQGTRLTVV.

This clone has just a few counts. The CDR3 end falls 3 residues outside the read, so it is completed with the germline J gene. This chain uses TRBV5-1 with TRBJ2-1; TRBD2 matches at 10 bases. Unmatched junction bases numbered 5, after V lost 0 bases and J lost 2 bases. There are 17 residues in the CDR3. In germline, CDR1 is SGHRS, CDR2 YFSETQ. The CDR3 here is CASSLGLAGETYNEQFF. CDR3 DNA (partial): TGCGCCAGCAGCTTGGGGCTAGCGGGGGAAACCTACAATGAG.

At least ten counts were recorded for this clone. The read halts 3 residues ahead of the CDR3 end, with the missing end drawn from the germline J gene. The chain employs TRBV2 and TRBJ2-3; 10 positions match TRBD2. This CDR3 spans 15 amino acids. V gave up 5 bases and J gave up 4 bases; unmatched junction bases: 6. CDR1 is SNHLY, CDR2 FYNNEI, per germline. The CDR3 DNA, read in part, is TGTGCCAGCAGTTTAGCGGGAGGAGTGGCAGATACG. This codes for CASSLAGGVADT. The complete CDR3 protein is CASSLAGGVADTQYF.

This clone was observed at least ten times. From the germline J gene comes the end of the CDR3, since the read stops 3 residues before it. The chain employs TRBV11-2 and TRBJ1-2; tentatively, D is TRBD1 (6 bases). The V end lost 6 bases, the J end lost 5 bases, and 16 bases lay between the germline ends. The CDR3 covers 14 residues. Germline V gene sequence: CDR1 SGHAT, CDR2 FQNNGV. The chain's CDR3 is CASSQSGTQYGYTF. Partial CDR3 DNA: TGTGCCAGCAGTCAATCCGGGACACAGTATGGC.

On this clone: The CDR3 end is not reached by the read, which stops 3 residues before it; the germline J gene fills it in. The chain is built from TRBV5-1 and TRBJ1-5; D ambiguous. With 2 bases removed from V and 6 bases from J, the gap between germline ends came to 15 bases. Germline V gene lookup returns CDR1 SGHRS and CDR2 YFSETQ. The CDR3 contains 15 residues. Incomplete CDR3 DNA: TGCGCCAGCAGCTTAGACGGGTTTGGTGGTCAGCCC. This codes for CASSLDGFGGQP. The full CDR3 sequence reads CASSLDGFGGQPQHF.

A word on this clone: The read terminates 3 residues before the CDR3 end, so the remaining end is supplied by the germline J gene. V usage is TRBV7-2 and J usage is TRBJ2-3; D remains unclear. V was shortened by 4 bases and J by 5 bases, with 7 bases between the two germline ends. CDR1 SGHTA and CDR2 FQGNSA come from the germline V gene. The CDR3 is 12 residues long. The part of the CDR3 DNA that was read is TGTGCCAGCAGCTCGACTCTAGATACG. It encodes CASSSTLDT. The full CDR3 protein is CASSSTLDTQYF.

This clone qualifies as medium-sized. The sequence runs out 3 residues before the end of the CDR3; the remainder is reconstructed from the germline J gene. V and J are TRBV18 and TRBJ2-1; D is possibly TRBD2 (6 bases). CDR1 is KGHSH, CDR2 LQKENI, per germline. V lost 5 bases to trimming and J lost 8 bases, with 16 bases between them. This CDR3 contains 14 residues. CDR3 DNA (partial): TGTGCCAGCTCAAAGGTCATCAGGGAGGATGAG. Translating it yields CASSKVIREDE. The whole CDR3 region reads CASSKVIREDEQFF.

The table lists this clone with a few counts. Read data end 3 residues before the CDR3 end; the end is taken from the germline J gene. J is TRBJ2-1 and V is TRBV19, with 14 positions matching TRBD2. With V trimmed by 5 bases and J by 3 bases, 0 bases remained unmatched. Germline V lookup: CDR1 LNHDA, CDR2 SQIVND (reference sequence). The CDR3 is 15 amino acids. CDR3 DNA, as far as it was read: TGTGCCAGTAGTGGGACTAGCGGGAGCTACAATGAG. Encoded protein: CASSGTSGSYNE. The whole CDR3 region reads CASSGTSGSYNEQFF.

This clone was counted a few times. The read stops 3 residues short of the end of the CDR3; the missing end is completed from the germline J gene. The V gene is TRBV19, the J gene TRBJ1-2, with TRBD1 matching 9 bases. CDR1 is LNHDA and CDR2 is SQIVND in the germline V gene (reference sequence). The CDR3 is made up of 14 amino acids. The V segment lost 3 bases and the J segment 6 bases; nucleotides outside the gene matches: 5. CDR3 DNA (partial): TGTGCCAGTAGTATTGTTCGACAGGGGGATGGC. This translates into CASSIVRQGDG. The whole CDR3 protein is CASSIVRQGDGYTF.

This clone was recorded many times. The read ends 3 residues before the CDR3 terminus; that terminus is restored from the germline J gene. This sequence joins TRBV19 and TRBJ1-2; possibly TRBD1 for D (6 bases). CDR1 and CDR2 from the germline V gene are LNHDA and SQIVND (reference sequence). V was shortened by 0 bases and J by 7 bases, with 18 bases between the two germline ends. The CDR3 totals 16 residues. CDR3 sequence reads: CASSIDSGHQRSGYTF. The CDR3 DNA, read in part, is TGTGCCAGTAGTATAGATTCGGGACACCAACGAAGTGGC. Filled out from reference TRBV19 and TRBJ1-2, the complete variable domain reads DGGITQSPKYLFRKEGQNVTLSCEQNLNHDAMYWYRQDPGQGLRLIYYSQIVNDFQKGDIAEGYSVSREKKESFPLTVTSAQKNPTAFYLCASSIDSGHQRSGYTFGSGTRLTVV.